Each of the 27 T cell receptor beta chains below was sequenced from the same sample in a study of blood T cells in healthy people across ages. Through a sample-barcoded 5' primer and a J-beta primer mix, a second PCR was run for roughly 7 to 11 cycles. TCRdb re-derived calls from the 5' RACE reads in MiXCR, one entry per CDR3 protein. The sample records about 1,000,000 distinct CDR3 sequences, under 55% being singletons. The material sequenced was blood. These receptors were collected from a woman aged 55-69 years in good health.

This clonotype was picked up many times. This chain links TRBV7-6 with TRBJ2-1; TRBD2 matches at 9 bases. V lost 5 bases and J lost 2; bases outside the gene matches: 7. Germline assignment: CDR1 SGHVS and CDR2 FNYEAQ. The CDR3 is 16 residues long. CDR3 residues: CASSPFSGRTYNEQFF. The CDR3 region has the DNA TGTGCCAGCAGCCCCTTTAGCGGGAGAACCTACAATGAGCAGTTCTTC.

The V and J genes are TRBV6-1 and TRBJ2-3, with 7 bases lining up with TRBD2. CDR3 length: 15 amino acids. V shed 6 bases and J 3 bases; nucleotides not matched to a gene: 9. Per germline, CDR1 MNHNS and CDR2 SASEGT. The CDR3 DNA follows: TGTGCCAGCAGCAAAGGACTAGTTCGTACAGATACGCAGTATTTT. Its translation: CASSKGLVRTDTQYF.

The chain recombines TRBV6-5 with TRBJ1-1; 9 bases line up with TRBD1. V gave up 6 bases and J gave up 5 bases; unmatched junction bases: 7. CDR1 is MNHEY, CDR2 SVGAGI, per germline. The CDR3 sequence is 14 residues long. CDR3 DNA: TGTGCCAGCAGCACAGGGGGCTTCCTTACTGAAGCTTTCTTT. It yields the protein CASSTGGFLTEAFF.

The chain carries TRBV7-2 and TRBJ2-3; maybe TRBD2 (7 bases). V gave up 1 base and J gave up 2 bases, with 19 bases separating them. The CDR3 covers 18 residues. CDR1 SGHTA and CDR2 FQGNSA come from the germline V gene. CDR3 DNA: TGTGCCAGCAGCTTAGGGGGGCCGAGCGGGACCTACACAGATACGCAGTATTTT. Translating gives CASSLGGPSGTYTDTQYF. Full variable domain (outside the CDR3, taken from reference TRBV7-2 and TRBJ2-3): GAGVSQSPSNKVTEKGKDVELRCDPISGHTALYWYRQSLGQGLEFLIYFQGNSAPDKSGLPSDRFSAERTGGSVSTLTIQRTQQEDSAVYLCASSLGGPSGTYTDTQYFGPGTRLTVL.

This rearrangement joins TRBV20-1 to TRBJ2-1; D is undetermined. Per germline, CDR1 DFQATT and CDR2 SNEGSKA (reference sequence). Trimming stripped 3 bases from V and 3 bases from J, with 12 bases between. CDR3 length: 14 amino acids. The CDR3 DNA follows: TGCAGTGCTAGTGGAGCAGCTCACTACAATGAGCAGTTCTTC. Amino acids: CSASGAAHYNEQFF.

J is TRBJ1-2 and V is TRBV5-5; 8 nucleotides line up with TRBD1. The CDR3 length is 14 residues. CDR1 SGHKS and CDR2 YYEKEE come from the germline V gene (reference sequence). With V trimmed by 5 bases and J by 8 bases, 11 bases remained unmatched. Here the CDR3 reads CASRFGGQEAGYTF. In nucleotides, the CDR3 is TGTGCCAGCAGATTCGGGGGACAGGAGGCGGGCTACACCTTC.

This clonotype was detected only a few times. This rearrangement joins TRBV20-1 to TRBJ2-5, with TRBD2 as a possible D gene (6 bases). This CDR3 has 13 amino acids. V gave up 6 bases and J gave up 2 bases, with 13 bases separating them. Germline V CDR1 and CDR2: DFQATT, SNEGSKA (reference sequence). The CDR3 DNA reads TGCAGTGCCTTGTTGGGAGGACAAGAGACCCAGTACTTC. As protein: CSALLGGQETQYF.

With respect to this clonotype: One end of the junction varies from germline; a read error may be responsible. The rearrangement uses TRBV28 and TRBJ2-1; 8 bases fit TRBD2. There are 14 residues in the CDR3. CDR1 is MDHEN and CDR2 is SYDVKM in the germline V gene. The CDR3 bases are TGTGTCAGCAGTCAGAGCGGGAGCTACAATGAGCAGTTCTTC. Its translation is CVSSQSGSYNEQFF.

This clonotype occurred a few times. J is TRBJ1-2 and V is TRBV28, with D tentatively TRBD1 (5 bases). The germline V and J ends were trimmed by 4 bases and 2 bases, with 20 bases remaining between them. The CDR3 loop spans 17 amino acids. Germline V gene data show CDR1 as MDHEN and CDR2 as SYDVKM. CDR3 in amino acids: CASSSRPGPRANYGYTF. The CDR3, as DNA: TGTGCCAGCAGTTCCAGGCCGGGACCCCGGGCCAACTATGGCTACACCTTC.

V usage is TRBV6-1 and J usage is TRBJ2-3; D remains unclear. From germline, CDR1 is MNHNS and CDR2 SASEGT. The CDR3 loop spans 12 amino acids. Trimming cost V 7 bases and J 2 bases, with 7 bases left between them. This CDR3 reads CASNQVTDTQYF. As DNA, the CDR3 is TGTGCCAGCAATCAGGTCACAGATACGCAGTATTTT.

This clonotype appeared a few times. The rearrangement links TRBV15 to TRBJ2-1, with a tentative D call TRBD1 (5 bases). The germline CDR1 and CDR2 sequences are LNHNV and YYDKDF (reference sequence). With 4 bases removed from V and 9 bases from J, the gap between germline ends came to 7 bases. The CDR3 length is 11 residues. The CDR3 is CATSTDTEQFF. The CDR3 nucleotides are TGTGCCACCAGCACGGACACTGAGCAGTTCTTC.

This chain joins TRBV5-1 and TRBJ2-7, with D perhaps matching TRBD1 or TRBD2 (5 bases each). The V end was cut by 0 bases, the J end by 7 bases, with 14 bases between. The CDR3 is 14 amino acids. The V gene's germline CDR1 is SGHRS and CDR2 YFSETQ. CDR3 loop: CASSLDRDRDEQYF. The CDR3 DNA reads TGCGCCAGCAGCTTGGATAGGGACCGGGATGAGCAGTACTTC. Drawing the rest from reference TRBV5-1 and TRBJ2-7, the complete variable domain is KAGVTQTPRYLIKTRGQQVTLSCSPISGHRSVSWYQQTPGQGLQFLFEYFSETQRNKGNFPGRFSGRQFSNSRSEMNVSTLELGDSALYLCASSLDRDRDEQYFGPGTRLTVT.

This clonotype turned up a few times. A read error is possible here, since a much larger clone lies one base away. The rearrangement joins TRBV29-1 to TRBJ2-3; D is ambiguous. This CDR3 is 11 amino acids long. The V gene's germline CDR1 is SQVTM and CDR2 ANQGSEA. CDR3 nucleotides: TGCAGCGGTGAACCGGCAGATACGCAGTATTTT. This translates into CSGEPADTQYF.

The CDR3 sequence is CSARGRLAGGRTTGELFF. The DNA for the CDR3 is TGCAGTGCTAGAGGGAGACTAGCGGGAGGGCGTACCACCGGGGAGCTGTTTTTT. The chain carries TRBV20-1 and TRBJ2-2; TRBD2 matches at 14 bases. J was trimmed by 4 bases and V by 1 base; bases with no gene match: 8. Germline V CDR1 and CDR2: DFQATT, SNEGSKA (reference sequence). The CDR3 length is 18 residues.

The chain carries TRBV11-2 and TRBJ2-3, with 16 bases fitting TRBD2. This CDR3 is 21 amino acids long. V shed 4 bases and J 6 bases; nucleotides not matched to a gene: 19. CDR1 is SGHAT, CDR2 FQNNGV, per germline. In DNA, the CDR3 is TGTGCCAGCAGCTATCCAACCGGGACTAGCGGGAGGGCCGGTTCTTTGGATACGCAGTATTTT. It specifies CASSYPTGTSGRAGSLDTQYF.

The CDR3 DNA reads TGTGCCAGCAGTCCAAGGGCGGGGATCAATGAGCAGTTCTTC. This codes for CASSPRAGINEQFF. The chain uses TRBV9 and TRBJ2-1; D is possibly TRBD2 (6 bases). Trimming removed 5 bases from V and 6 bases from J, with 15 bases in between. The CDR3 sequence is 14 residues long. Looked up from germline, CDR1 is SGDLS and CDR2 is YYNGEE.

CDR3: CASSYSRRSYGYTF. CDR3 sequence (DNA): TGTGCCAGCAGTTACTCCAGACGGAGCTATGGCTACACCTTC. The chain links TRBV6-5 to TRBJ1-2; no clear D. This CDR3 has 14 amino acids. V gave up 0 bases and J gave up 4 bases, with 9 bases separating them. The germline V gene encodes CDR1 MNHEY and CDR2 SVGAGI.

There are a few counts of this clonotype. The chain is built from TRBV7-8 and TRBJ2-7; D is perhaps TRBD2 (5 bases). Germline CDR1 reads SGHVS; CDR2 reads FQNEAQ. There are 15 residues in the CDR3. Trimming left V 2 bases short and J 2 bases short, with 13 bases between. In DNA form, the CDR3 reads TGTGCCAGCAGCTTAATCCCCCGGGGTACCTACGAGCAGTACTTC. As protein: CASSLIPRGTYEQYF.

The J gene is TRBJ2-1, the V gene TRBV11-1, with TRBD1 identical over 8 bases. CDR1 SGHAT and CDR2 FQDESV come from the germline V gene (reference sequence). J lost 4 bases, V lost 1 base, and 6 bases had no gene match. This CDR3 region has 16 residues. CDR3 region: CASSLGWQGAYNEQFF. In DNA, the CDR3 is TGTGCCAGCAGCTTAGGATGGCAGGGGGCTTACAATGAGCAGTTCTTC.

The sample holds a few counts of this clonotype. The chain uses TRBV28 and TRBJ2-1; TRBD1 matches 7 bases. V shed 6 bases, J shed 8 bases, and the junction held 22 bases outside the gene matches. The V gene's germline CDR1 is MDHEN and CDR2 SYDVKM. The CDR3 covers 18 residues. The CDR3: CASSHDEQRTGIDDEQFF. CDR3 in DNA: TGTGCCAGCAGCCACGACGAACAGCGGACAGGTATCGACGATGAGCAGTTCTTC.

The chain is built from TRBV29-1 and TRBJ2-5; possible D gene TRBD1, 5 bases. The CDR3 consists of 13 residues. Trimming took 1 base from V and 5 from J, leaving 11 bases between them. Germline V lookup: CDR1 SQVTM, CDR2 ANQGSEA. CDR3 in amino acids: CSVEAGPGETQYF. CDR3 sequence (DNA): TGCAGCGTTGAAGCCGGGCCAGGGGAGACCCAGTACTTC. The entire variable domain, with the rest obtained from reference TRBV29-1 and TRBJ2-5, is as follows: SAVISQKPSRDICQRGTSLTIQCQVDSQVTMMFWYRQQPGQSLTLIATANQGSEATYESGFVIDKFPISRPNLTFSTLTVSNMSPEDSSIYLCSVEAGPGETQYFGPGTRLLVL.

The chain combines TRBV11-1 with TRBJ2-1; a weak D match, TRBD1 (7 bases). Trimming took off 5 bases at V and 3 bases at J, with 17 bases between the two ends. The CDR3 spans 16 residues. Germline CDR1 SGHAT, CDR2 FQDESV (reference sequence). The CDR3 DNA reads TGTGCCAGCAGCAAATGGGGGGACAGCTTCTACAATGAGCAGTTCTTC. It translates to CASSKWGDSFYNEQFF.

V gene TRBV5-1 combines with J gene TRBJ1-2, with TRBD1 identical over 9 bases. From germline, CDR1 is SGHRS and CDR2 YFSETQ. The CDR3 has 15 amino acids. The J segment lost 4 bases and the V segment lost 2 bases, leaving 6 bases of the junction unmatched. The CDR3 DNA is TGCGCCAGCAGCTTCCTGGGACAGGGATCCTATGGCTACACCTTC. Translating gives CASSFLGQGSYGYTF. The full variable domain, in which reference TRBV5-1 and TRBJ1-2 provide the parts outside the CDR3, is KAGVTQTPRYLIKTRGQQVTLSCSPISGHRSVSWYQQTPGQGLQFLFEYFSETQRNKGNFPGRFSGRQFSNSRSEMNVSTLELGDSALYLCASSFLGQGSYGYTFGSGTRLTVV.

The genes are TRBV12-3 or TRBV12-4 and TRBJ2-4; TRBD2 aligns across 9 bases. The tail of the sequence fits TRBJ2-5 better, so the J call may be wrong. The length of the CDR3 is 14 residues. The CDR3 coding sequence is TGTGCCAGCAGTGTACGACTAGCGGAAGAGACCCAGTACTTC. Translating gives CASSVRLAEETQYF.

This clonotype was recorded at least ten times. In DNA, the CDR3 is TGCAGCGTTGAAGATCAAAGAGGGGAAGAGACCCAGTACTTC. Residues: CSVEDQRGEETQYF. The rearrangement joins TRBV29-1 to TRBJ2-5; D could derive from TRBD1 or TRBD2 (5 bases each). CDR1 SQVTM and CDR2 ANQGSEA come from the germline V gene. Trimming left V 0 bases short and J 3 bases short, with 11 bases between. The CDR3 totals 14 residues.

This rearrangement joins TRBV30 to TRBJ1-2, with D uncertain. CDR3 length: 14 amino acids. The V gene's germline CDR1 is GTSNPN and CDR2 SVGIG (reference sequence). The V end was cut by 3 bases, the J end by 4 bases, with 15 bases between. Here the CDR3 reads CAWSAVARTYGYTF. The CDR3 DNA is TGTGCCTGGAGCGCAGTAGCACGGACCTATGGCTACACCTTC.

This clonotype was seen a few times. V usage is TRBV12-3 or TRBV12-4 and J usage is TRBJ2-1, with 7 nucleotides matching TRBD2. J gave up 7 bases and V 6 bases, and 12 bases lay outside the gene matches. This CDR3 comprises 15 residues. The CDR3 protein is CASSLYFFGGNEQFF. The CDR3 coding sequence is TGTGCCAGCAGCCTTTATTTTTTCGGGGGGAATGAGCAGTTCTTC.